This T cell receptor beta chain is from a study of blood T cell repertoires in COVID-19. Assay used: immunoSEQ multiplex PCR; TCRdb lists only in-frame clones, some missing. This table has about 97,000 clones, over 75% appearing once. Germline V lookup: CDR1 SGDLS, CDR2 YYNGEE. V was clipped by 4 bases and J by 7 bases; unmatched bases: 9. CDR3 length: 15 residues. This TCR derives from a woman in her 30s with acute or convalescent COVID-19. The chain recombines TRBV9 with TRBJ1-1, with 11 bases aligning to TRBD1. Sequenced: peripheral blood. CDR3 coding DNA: TGTGCCAGCAGCCCGGAGGGGACAGGGGGTAATGAAGCTTTCTTT. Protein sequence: CASSPEGTGGNEAFF.